The entry that follows covers one T cell receptor beta chain sequence. Its matching antigen is unknown. Clinical symptoms, serum thyroxine and TRAb, thyroid ultrasound and orbital computed tomography were used for the diagnoses. Researchers amplified the TCR beta CDR3 regions from RNA transcripts. Using the HTBI primer set, a first-round RT-PCR was run on the TCR CDR3. TCRdb ran MiXCR on the multiplex PCR reads and lists one entry per CDR3 protein. The sample yields under 500,000 distinct CDR3 sequences, over 12% seen once. This record comes from a study of T cells in Graves' hyperthyroidism and ophthalmopathy. CDR1 is MDHEN, CDR2 SYDVKM, per germline. This CDR3 has 15 amino acids. The V gene end was trimmed by 7 bases and the J gene end by 7 bases; junction bases not matched to a gene: 13. General study findings and limits: In validation, the model predicted ophthalmopathy. These predictions came a median about 6.2 months before onset. Most clonotypes expanded in the thyroid (above 0.001) were also present in blood. Separating ophthalmopathy from stable hyperthyroidism was achieved by a 13 V-J model.

Source material: blood. The receptor was isolated from a man aged 50-60 years with Graves' ophthalmopathy. The V and J genes are TRBV28 and TRBJ2-5; TRBD2 aligns across 9 bases. This CDR3 reads CASTKFAGGISTQYF. The CDR3 region has the DNA TGTGCCAGCACAAAGTTCGCGGGGGGGATATCGACCCAGTACTTC.